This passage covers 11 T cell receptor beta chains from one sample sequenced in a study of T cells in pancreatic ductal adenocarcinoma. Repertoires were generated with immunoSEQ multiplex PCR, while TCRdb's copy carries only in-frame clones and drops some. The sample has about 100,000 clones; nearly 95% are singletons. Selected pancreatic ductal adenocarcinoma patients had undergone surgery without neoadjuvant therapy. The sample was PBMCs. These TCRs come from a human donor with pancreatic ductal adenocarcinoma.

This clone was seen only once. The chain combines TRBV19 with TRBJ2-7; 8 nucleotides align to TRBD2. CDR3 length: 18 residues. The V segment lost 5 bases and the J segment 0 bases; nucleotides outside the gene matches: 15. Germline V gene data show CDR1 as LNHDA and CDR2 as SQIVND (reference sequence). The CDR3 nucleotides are TGTGCCAGTAGTTCTGGGGGACTCGACGGGACTAGCTCCTACGAGCAGTACTTC. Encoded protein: CASSSGGLDGTSSYEQYF.

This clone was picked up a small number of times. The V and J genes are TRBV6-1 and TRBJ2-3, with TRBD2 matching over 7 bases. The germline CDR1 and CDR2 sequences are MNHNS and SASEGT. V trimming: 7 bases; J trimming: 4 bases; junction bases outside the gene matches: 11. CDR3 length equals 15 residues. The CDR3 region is CASIQGGARADTQYF. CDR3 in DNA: TGTGCCAGCATTCAGGGAGGGGCTAGGGCAGATACGCAGTATTTT.

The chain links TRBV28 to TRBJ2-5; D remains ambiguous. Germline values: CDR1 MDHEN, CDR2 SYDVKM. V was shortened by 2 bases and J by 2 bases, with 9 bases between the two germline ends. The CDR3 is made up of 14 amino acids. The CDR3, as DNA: TGTGCCAGCAGTTTAATAGCAGTTCAAGAGACCCAGTACTTC. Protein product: CASSLIAVQETQYF.

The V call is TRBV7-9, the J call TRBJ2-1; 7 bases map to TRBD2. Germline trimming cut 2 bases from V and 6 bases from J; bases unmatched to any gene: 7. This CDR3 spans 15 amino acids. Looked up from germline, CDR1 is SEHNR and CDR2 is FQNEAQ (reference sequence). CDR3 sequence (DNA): TGTGCCAGCAGCTTACTGGCGGGAGCAATCAATGAGCAGTTCTTC. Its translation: CASSLLAGAINEQFF. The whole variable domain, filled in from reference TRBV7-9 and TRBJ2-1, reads DTGVSQNPRHKITKRGQNVTFRCDPISEHNRLYWYRQTLGQGPEFLTYFQNEAQLEKSRLLSDRFSAERPKGSFSTLEIQRTEQGDSAMYLCASSLLAGAINEQFFGPGTRLTVL.

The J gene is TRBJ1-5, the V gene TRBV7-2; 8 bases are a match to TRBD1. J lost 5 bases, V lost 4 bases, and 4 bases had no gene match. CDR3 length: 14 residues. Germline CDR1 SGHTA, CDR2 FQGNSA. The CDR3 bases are TGTGCCAGCAGCTGGACAGGGCCTCATCAGCCCCAGCATTTT. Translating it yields CASSWTGPHQPQHF.

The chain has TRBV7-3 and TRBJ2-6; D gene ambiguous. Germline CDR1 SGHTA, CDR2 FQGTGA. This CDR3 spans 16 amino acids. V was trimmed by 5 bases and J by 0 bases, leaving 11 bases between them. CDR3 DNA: TGTGCCAGCAGCCCACCCCCGGTCTCTGGGGCCAACGTCCTGACTTTC. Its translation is CASSPPPVSGANVLTF.

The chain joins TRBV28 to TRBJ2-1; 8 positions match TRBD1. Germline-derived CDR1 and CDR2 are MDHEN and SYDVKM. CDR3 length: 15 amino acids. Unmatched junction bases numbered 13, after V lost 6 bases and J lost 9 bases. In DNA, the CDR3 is TGTGCCAGCAGGGGACAGGTGTCGGTGGAGGCTGAGCAGTTCTTC. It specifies CASRGQVSVEAEQFF. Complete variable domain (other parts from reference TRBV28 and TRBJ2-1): DVKVTQSSRYLVKRTGEKVFLECVQDMDHENMFWYRQDPGLGLRLIYFSYDVKMKEKGDIPEGYSVSREKKERFSLILESASTNQTSMYLCASRGQVSVEAEQFFGPGTRLTVL.

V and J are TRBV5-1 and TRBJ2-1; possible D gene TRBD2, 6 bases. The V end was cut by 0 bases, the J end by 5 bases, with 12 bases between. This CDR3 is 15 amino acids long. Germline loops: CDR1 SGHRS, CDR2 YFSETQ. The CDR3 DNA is TGCGCCAGCAGCTTGGCCGGGACTCGTGACAATGAGCAGTTCTTC. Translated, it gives CASSLAGTRDNEQFF.

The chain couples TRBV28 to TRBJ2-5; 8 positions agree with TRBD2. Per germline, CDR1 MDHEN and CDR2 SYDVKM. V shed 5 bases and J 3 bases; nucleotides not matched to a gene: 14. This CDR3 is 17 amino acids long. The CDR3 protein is CASSIIPGTRKEETQYF. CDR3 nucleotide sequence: TGTGCCAGCAGTATTATACCCGGGACTAGGAAAGAAGAGACCCAGTACTTC.

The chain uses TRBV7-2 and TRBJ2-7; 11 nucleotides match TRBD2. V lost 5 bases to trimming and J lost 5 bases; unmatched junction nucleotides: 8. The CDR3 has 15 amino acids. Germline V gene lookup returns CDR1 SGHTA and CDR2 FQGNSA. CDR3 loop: CASSPQLAGVHEQYF. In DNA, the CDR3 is TGTGCCAGCAGCCCGCAACTAGCGGGAGTACACGAGCAGTACTTC.

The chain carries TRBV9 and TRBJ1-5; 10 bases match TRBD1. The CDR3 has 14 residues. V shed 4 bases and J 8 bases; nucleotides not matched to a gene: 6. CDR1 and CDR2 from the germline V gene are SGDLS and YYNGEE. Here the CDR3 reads CASSSMGQGKPQHF. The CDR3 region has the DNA TGTGCCAGCAGCTCAATGGGACAGGGGAAGCCCCAGCATTTT.